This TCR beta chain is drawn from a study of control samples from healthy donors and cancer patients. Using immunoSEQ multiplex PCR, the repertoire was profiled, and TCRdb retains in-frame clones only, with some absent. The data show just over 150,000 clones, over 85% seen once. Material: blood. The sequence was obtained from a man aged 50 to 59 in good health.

In DNA form, the CDR3 reads TGTGCCAGCAGTGAGCTCGAAAGGAATTCACCCCTCCACTTT. Amino acid sequence: CASSELERNSPLHF. The rearrangement joins TRBV2 to TRBJ1-6, with unresolved D. In germline, CDR1 is SNHLY, CDR2 FYNNEI. This CDR3 has 14 amino acids. V was cut by 3 bases and J by 7 bases, with 10 bases left in between.